This TCR beta chain was identified in a study of neoadjuvant anti-PD-1 for oral cavity cancer (dated by TCRdb to the early 2020s). For the study in its entirety: Three to four biweekly doses of nivolumab at 3 mg/kg were mostly administered to patients before curative-intent surgical resection. Responders were defined as patients with complete response, partial response or stable disease by RECIST 1.1; non-responders were defined as patients with progression. Patients who did not progress were given a fourth nivolumab dose at about day 43 and had definitive surgical resection on days 50-56. The parent correlative cohort had about a dozen patients and a response rate of about 31%. The research as a whole found: After neoadjuvant nivolumab, T cell clonality (Gini index) in PBMCs was significantly higher in non-responders than in responders. Only a few patients per response group were included in the TCR analyses, and larger cohorts for validation were called for by the authors. A higher pretreatment blood Treg/Th17 ratio correlated with both higher pretreatment blood TCRbeta clonality and lower post-treatment tumor TCRbeta clonality.

Sample time point, as interpreted from the label and publication: before neoadjuvant nivolumab. Patients were newly diagnosed with stage II-IVA oral cavity squamous cell carcinoma and had received no prior systemic or radiation treatment. The cohort was made up of patients with locally advanced, HPV-negative oral cavity squamous cell carcinoma. Peripheral blood mononuclear cells were analyzed directly and were not maintained or expanded in culture. Samples came from a longitudinal correlative study of a single-arm phase II trial of neoadjuvant nivolumab in oral cavity squamous cell carcinoma. Subject-matched pre- and post-treatment PBMCs and tumors from three responders and three non-responders underwent genomic DNA-based TCRbeta sequencing. Peripheral blood mononuclear cells were drawn once before nivolumab treatment and a second time after treatment, when surgery took place. The Maxwell RSC DNA from Cells kit was used to isolate genomic DNA from PBMCs.

This clone showed up just once. Its target antigen remains unknown. No per-base quality is available; no much larger clone lies one base away. For deep sequencing, PBMC libraries mostly used around 0.45 ug of input genomic DNA, with six replicates for each sample. TCRbeta libraries were prepared with the immunoSEQ hsTCRbeta kit according to the manufacturer's instructions. An Illumina NovaSeq 6000 S4 flow cell was used to sequence the final libraries, which had first been combined to 3 nM. On the authors' methods: Raw data preprocessing and quality control were performed with the immunoSEQ Analyzer. The analysis was restricted to productive rearrangements, with each unique CDR3 amino acid sequence defining a clonotype. Repertoire clonality was estimated as the Gini-Simpson index, which was computed with the R package tcR. Student's t test was used to compare Gini indices, and Pearson correlation was used to assess associations with tumor size change. TCRdb re-hosts the immuneACCESS table, in-frame sequences only. Its copies lack some clones; in the studies checked, an unresolved V gene accounts for under half of them, and the cause for the rest is not known. V, J and clone size were drawn from that table, and D and trimming were deduced from the DNA. This sample has about 14,000 clones in its table, and 55% to 80% of those were observed once. Together, the top ten hold around 2% of the sample.

The CDR3, from cysteine to phenylalanine, totals 12 residues. CDR3 DNA is the only sequence kept; it has 36 bases, read in frame from the first base. Taken from the germline V gene, the CDR1 and CDR2 loops are SQVTM and ANQGSEA. The V end loses 3 bases and the J end loses 4 bases, and a stretch of 7 bases separates them. The starting material was PBMCs, obtained before nivolumab (anti-PD-1) treatment. The receptor comes from a person between 40 and 85 years old with oral cavity squamous cell carcinoma. The chain was built from TRBV29-1 and TRBJ2-1; TRBD2 could be the D gene, as 6 bases match. The DNA sequence is TGCAGCGTTGATCGGGGGTACAATGAGCAGTTCTTC. This translates into CSVDRGYNEQFF.